A single sample gave rise to the 5 T cell receptor beta chains below, sequenced in a study of Ad26.COV2.S vaccination and SARS-CoV-2 variants. Sequencing was performed with immunoSEQ multiplex PCR; in TCRdb, only in-frame clones are kept and a portion is missing. The data hold approximately 97,000 clones, with around 81% observed a single time. Sequencing used peripheral blood, obtained after recovery from COVID-19. These receptors came from a human donor who had recovered from COVID-19.

The genes are TRBV30 and TRBJ1-4, with no clear D. V was cut by 7 bases and J by 0 bases, with 9 bases left in between. The CDR3 spans 13 residues. Germline V CDR1 and CDR2: GTSNPN, SVGIG (reference sequence). This chain's CDR3 is CAYDLATNEKLFF. CDR3 coding DNA: TGTGCCTATGACCTAGCAACTAATGAAAAACTGTTTTTT.

The rearrangement uses TRBV12-5 and TRBJ2-2, with D tentatively TRBD1 (6 bases). Germline V lookup: CDR1 LGHNT, CDR2 FRNRAP. The CDR3 totals 16 residues. Trimming left V 1 base short and J 7 bases short, with 16 bases between. The CDR3 sequence is CASGLGAGDANGELFF. In DNA form, the CDR3 reads TGTGCTAGTGGTTTGGGGGCAGGGGATGCGAACGGGGAGCTGTTTTTT.

The rearrangement uses TRBV19 and TRBJ2-5; TRBD1 is a possible D gene (6 bases). There are 13 residues in the CDR3. Germline V gene sequence: CDR1 LNHDA, CDR2 SQIVND (reference sequence). V lost 9 bases, J lost 1 base, and 12 bases lay in between. The CDR3 DNA reads TGTGCCAGCTCTACAGGGAGCCAAGAGACCCAGTACTTC. Translating it yields CASSTGSQETQYF. Full variable domain (outside the CDR3, taken from reference TRBV19 and TRBJ2-5): DGGITQSPKYLFRKEGQNVTLSCEQNLNHDAMYWYRQDPGQGLRLIYYSQIVNDFQKGDIAEGYSVSREKKESFPLTVTSAQKNPTAFYLCASSTGSQETQYFGPGTRLLVL.

V usage is TRBV11-2 and J usage is TRBJ2-5; D gene ambiguous. The CDR3 extends over 13 amino acids. The germline V gene encodes CDR1 SGHAT and CDR2 FQNNGV. Trimming shortened V by 1 base and J by 5 bases, and 8 bases separated the two germline ends. The CDR3 sequence: CASSLANWETQYF. The CDR3 DNA sequence: TGTGCCAGCAGCTTAGCCAACTGGGAGACCCAGTACTTC.

This clone was picked up a small number of times. The rearrangement links TRBV11-2 to TRBJ1-6; D is ambiguous. The V end lost 0 bases, the J end lost 11 bases, and 8 bases lay between the germline ends. There are 13 residues in the CDR3. Germline values: CDR1 SGHAT, CDR2 FQNNGV. The CDR3 DNA reads as TGTGCCAGCAGCTTAGATCCCGGTGCACCCCTCCACTTT. The encoded protein is CASSLDPGAPLHF.